These T cell receptor beta chains were read from a single sample in a study of shared clonotypes between healthy human individuals. TCRdb keeps only in-frame clones here, not all; method: immunoSEQ multiplex PCR. The sample has some 600,000 clones, about 96% seen once. The sequenced sample consisted of naive CD8+ T cells sorted from blood. The source is a woman aged 25 to 45 in good health. The CDR3 runs from the conserved cysteine through the conserved F or W. The order of the fields is V gene, D gene, J gene, CDR3 length, clone size, CDR3 DNA, CDR3 protein. A D gene is named only where the DNA matches it firmly. Size tells how often a clone was seen (once, few, many) or the class of an expanded clone, and some rows leave it out.

V gene: TRBV4-1; D gene: TRBD2; J gene: TRBJ2-7; CDR3 length: 15; clone size: .; CDR3 DNA: TGCGCCAGCAGCCAAGGGGGGTCGGGAGGCTACGAGCAGTACTTC; CDR3 protein: CASSQGGSGGYEQYF
V gene: TRBV19; D gene: .; J gene: TRBJ2-5; CDR3 length: 14; clone size: .; CDR3 DNA: TGTGCCAGTAGGAACCTCGAGGACCAAGAGACCCAGTACTTC; CDR3 protein: CASRNLEDQETQYF
V gene: TRBV19; D gene: TRBD2; J gene: TRBJ2-4; CDR3 length: 15; clone size: .; CDR3 DNA: TGTGCCAGTAGTTTGGAAGCGGGAGGGATTTACATTCAGTACTTC; CDR3 protein: CASSLEAGGIYIQYF
V gene: TRBV27; D gene: .; J gene: TRBJ1-1; CDR3 length: 13; clone size: .; CDR3 DNA: TGTGCCAGCAGTTTGCCAGGGAACACTGAAGCTTTCTTT; CDR3 protein: CASSLPGNTEAFF
V gene: TRBV9; D gene: .; J gene: TRBJ2-3; CDR3 length: 16; clone size: once; CDR3 DNA: TGTGCCAGCAGCGTGGCGACGAACCCTAGCACAGATACGCAGTATTTT; CDR3 protein: CASSVATNPSTDTQYF
V gene: TRBV4-1; D gene: .; J gene: TRBJ1-1; CDR3 length: 16; clone size: .; CDR3 DNA: TGCGCCAGCAGCCAAGATAGGCACAACTCTAACACTGAAGCTTTCTTT; CDR3 protein: CASSQDRHNSNTEAFF
V gene: TRBV6-6; D gene: .; J gene: TRBJ2-1; CDR3 length: 12; clone size: .; CDR3 DNA: TGTGCCAGCAGCCCGCTGAGCGATGAGCAGTTCTTC; CDR3 protein: CASSPLSDEQFF
V gene: TRBV19; D gene: TRBD2; J gene: TRBJ2-1; CDR3 length: 15; clone size: .; CDR3 DNA: TGTGCCAGTAGTATCCGACTAGCGGGATCTGGTGAGCAGTTCTTC; CDR3 protein: CASSIRLAGSGEQFF
V gene: TRBV28; D gene: .; J gene: TRBJ2-1; CDR3 length: 13; clone size: .; CDR3 DNA: TGTGCCAGCAGTTTAAACATGATCAATGAGCAGTTCTTC; CDR3 protein: CASSLNMINEQFF
V gene: TRBV5-6; D gene: .; J gene: TRBJ2-3; CDR3 length: 15; clone size: .; CDR3 DNA: TGTGCCAGCAGCTTGGGACAGCGCCGGCAAGATACGCAGTATTTT; CDR3 protein: CASSLGQRRQDTQYF
V gene: TRBV27; D gene: TRBD1; J gene: TRBJ1-4; CDR3 length: 14; clone size: once; CDR3 DNA: TGTGCCAGCAGCCGGACAGGGGCTAATGAAAAACTGTTTTTT; CDR3 protein: CASSRTGANEKLFF
V gene: TRBV9; D gene: .; J gene: TRBJ2-7; CDR3 length: 12; clone size: once; CDR3 DNA: TGTGCCAGCAGCCCAATGTCGGAAGAGCAGTACTTC; CDR3 protein: CASSPMSEEQYF
V gene: TRBV28; D gene: TRBD2; J gene: TRBJ2-3; CDR3 length: 16; clone size: .; CDR3 DNA: TGTGCCAGCAGCGACGTAGCGGGAGGAGACACAGATACGCAGTATTTT; CDR3 protein: CASSDVAGGDTDTQYF
V gene: TRBV7-9; D gene: TRBD1; J gene: TRBJ1-2; CDR3 length: 14; clone size: .; CDR3 DNA: TGTGCCAGCAGCCAGGGGGTAGCGAACTATGGCTACACCTTC; CDR3 protein: CASSQGVANYGYTF
V gene: TRBV9; D gene: .; J gene: TRBJ2-7; CDR3 length: 11; clone size: .; CDR3 DNA: TGTGCCAGCAGCGTAGAATACGAGCAGTACTTC; CDR3 protein: CASSVEYEQYF
V gene: TRBV13; D gene: .; J gene: TRBJ2-3; CDR3 length: 12; clone size: .; CDR3 DNA: TGTGCCAGCACCAACACCCCAGATACGCAGTATTTT; CDR3 protein: CASTNTPDTQYF
V gene: TRBV11-2; D gene: .; J gene: TRBJ2-1; CDR3 length: 16; clone size: .; CDR3 DNA: TGTGCCAGCAGCCACCCCGACAGCGATTCCTACAATGAGCAGTTCTTC; CDR3 protein: CASSHPDSDSYNEQFF
V gene: TRBV9; D gene: .; J gene: TRBJ2-3; CDR3 length: 12; clone size: .; CDR3 DNA: TGTGCCAGCAGCGCCTTAACCCAGGTGCAGTATTTT; CDR3 protein: CASSALTQVQYF
V gene: TRBV7-9; D gene: .; J gene: TRBJ2-7; CDR3 length: 14; clone size: .; CDR3 DNA: TGTGCCAGCAGCTTGGGGGACGGATCCTACGAGCAGTACTTC; CDR3 protein: CASSLGDGSYEQYF
V gene: TRBV4-1; D gene: TRBD2; J gene: TRBJ2-5; CDR3 length: 17; clone size: .; CDR3 DNA: TGCGCCAGCAGCCAAGACGGGAGGGGATGGGGGCAAGAGACCCAGTACTTC; CDR3 protein: CASSQDGRGWGQETQYF
V gene: TRBV10-2; D gene: .; J gene: TRBJ2-2; CDR3 length: 18; clone size: .; CDR3 DNA: TGCGCCAGCAGTGAGTCTGCAGGTTGGGGGATGAACACCGGGGAGCTGTTTTTT; CDR3 protein: CASSESAGWGMNTGELFF
V gene: TRBV25-1; D gene: .; J gene: TRBJ2-1; CDR3 length: 13; clone size: .; CDR3 DNA: TGTGCCAGCAGTGAATTAGGATACAATGAGCAGTTCTTC; CDR3 protein: CASSELGYNEQFF
V gene: TRBV7-3; D gene: TRBD2; J gene: TRBJ2-3; CDR3 length: 15; clone size: .; CDR3 DNA: TGTGCCAGCAGCCCAAGCGGGAGTGGCGCAGATACGCAGTATTTT; CDR3 protein: CASSPSGSGADTQYF
V gene: TRBV11-2; D gene: .; J gene: TRBJ2-7; CDR3 length: 17; clone size: .; CDR3 DNA: TGTGCCAGCAGCTTAGGACCCTCGACTAGACTAACCTACGAGCAGTACTTC; CDR3 protein: CASSLGPSTRLTYEQYF
V gene: TRBV2; D gene: TRBD2; J gene: TRBJ2-1; CDR3 length: 16; clone size: .; CDR3 DNA: TGTGCCAGCAGTGAAGGAGCGGGAGGGTATTACAATGAGCAGTTCTTC; CDR3 protein: CASSEGAGGYYNEQFF
V gene: TRBV19; D gene: .; J gene: TRBJ2-7; CDR3 length: 14; clone size: .; CDR3 DNA: TGTGCCAGTAGTATGGTGCTGGGGAACTACGAGCAGTACTTC; CDR3 protein: CASSMVLGNYEQYF
V gene: TRBV27; D gene: TRBD1; J gene: TRBJ1-4; CDR3 length: 15; clone size: .; CDR3 DNA: TGTGCCAGCAGACTCATCGGGACAGGGGTTGAAAAACTGTTTTTT; CDR3 protein: CASRLIGTGVEKLFF
V gene: TRBV4-2; D gene: .; J gene: TRBJ1-4; CDR3 length: 13; clone size: few; CDR3 DNA: TGTGCCAGCAGCCAAGCGGTTATCGGAAAACTGTTTTTT; CDR3 protein: CASSQAVIGKLFF
V gene: TRBV5-4; D gene: TRBD2; J gene: TRBJ2-3; CDR3 length: 14; clone size: .; CDR3 DNA: TGTGCCAGCAGCTTGACTAGCGGACTGGATACGCAGTATTTT; CDR3 protein: CASSLTSGLDTQYF
V gene: TRBV27; D gene: TRBD2; J gene: TRBJ2-1; CDR3 length: 15; clone size: once; CDR3 DNA: TGTGCCAGCAGCCCCGGGACTAGCTCCTACAATGAGCAGTTCTTC; CDR3 protein: CASSPGTSSYNEQFF